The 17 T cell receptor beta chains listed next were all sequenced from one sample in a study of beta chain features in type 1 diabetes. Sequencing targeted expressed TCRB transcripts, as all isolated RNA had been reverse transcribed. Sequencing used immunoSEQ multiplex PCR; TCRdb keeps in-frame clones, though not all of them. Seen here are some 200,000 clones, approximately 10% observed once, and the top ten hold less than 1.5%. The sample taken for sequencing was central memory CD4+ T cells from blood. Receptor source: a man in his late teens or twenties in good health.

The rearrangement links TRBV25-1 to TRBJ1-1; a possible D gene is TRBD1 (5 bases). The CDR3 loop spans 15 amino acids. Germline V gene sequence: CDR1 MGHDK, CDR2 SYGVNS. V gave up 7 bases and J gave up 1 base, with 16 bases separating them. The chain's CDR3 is CASTLGGLGNTEAFF. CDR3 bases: TGTGCCAGCACCCTGGGGGGGTTGGGGAACACTGAAGCTTTCTTT.

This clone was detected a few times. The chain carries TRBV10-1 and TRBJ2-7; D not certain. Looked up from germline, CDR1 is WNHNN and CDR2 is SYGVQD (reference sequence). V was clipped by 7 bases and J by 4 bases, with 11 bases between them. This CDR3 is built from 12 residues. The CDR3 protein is CASTLSCYEQYF. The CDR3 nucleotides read TGCGCCAGCACCCTGTCCTGTTACGAGCAGTACTTC.

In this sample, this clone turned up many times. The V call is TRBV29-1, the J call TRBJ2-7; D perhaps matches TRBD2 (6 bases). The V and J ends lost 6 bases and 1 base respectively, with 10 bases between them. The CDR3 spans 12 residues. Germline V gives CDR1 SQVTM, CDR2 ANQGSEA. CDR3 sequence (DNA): TGCAGCGTCAGCGGGTATTCCTACGAGCAGTACTTC. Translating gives CSVSGYSYEQYF.

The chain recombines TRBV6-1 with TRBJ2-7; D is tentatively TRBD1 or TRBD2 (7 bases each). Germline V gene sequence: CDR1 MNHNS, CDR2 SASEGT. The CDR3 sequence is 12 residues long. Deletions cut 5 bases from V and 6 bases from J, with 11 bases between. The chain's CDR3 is CASSFRGGEQYF. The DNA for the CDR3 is TGTGCCAGCAGTTTCAGGGGGGGCGAGCAGTACTTC.

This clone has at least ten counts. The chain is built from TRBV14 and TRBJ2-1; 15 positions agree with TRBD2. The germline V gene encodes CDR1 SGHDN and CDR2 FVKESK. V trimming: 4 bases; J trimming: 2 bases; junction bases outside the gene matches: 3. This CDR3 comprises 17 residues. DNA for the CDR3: TGTGCCAGCAGCCCCCGGACTAGCGGGAGGGCCTACAATGAGCAGTTCTTC. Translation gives CASSPRTSGRAYNEQFF.

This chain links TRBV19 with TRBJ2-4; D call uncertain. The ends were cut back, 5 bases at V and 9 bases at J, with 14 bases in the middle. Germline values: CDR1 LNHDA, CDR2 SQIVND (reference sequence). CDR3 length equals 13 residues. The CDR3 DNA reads TGTGCCAGTAGTTTCGGTACCATGGGCATTCAGTACTTC. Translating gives CASSFGTMGIQYF. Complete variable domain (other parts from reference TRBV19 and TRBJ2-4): DGGITQSPKYLFRKEGQNVTLSCEQNLNHDAMYWYRQDPGQGLRLIYYSQIVNDFQKGDIAEGYSVSREKKESFPLTVTSAQKNPTAFYLCASSFGTMGIQYFGAGTRLSVL.

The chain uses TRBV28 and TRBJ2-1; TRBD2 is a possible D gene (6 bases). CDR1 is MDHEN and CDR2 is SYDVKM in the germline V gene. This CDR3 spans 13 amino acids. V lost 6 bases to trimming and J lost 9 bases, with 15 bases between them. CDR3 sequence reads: CASSYIGGSEQFF. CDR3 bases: TGTGCCAGCAGCTACATCGGAGGGAGTGAGCAGTTCTTC.

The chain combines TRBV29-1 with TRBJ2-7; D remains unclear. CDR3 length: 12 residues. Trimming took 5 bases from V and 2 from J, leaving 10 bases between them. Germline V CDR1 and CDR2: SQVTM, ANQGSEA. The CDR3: CSVIGNTYEQYF. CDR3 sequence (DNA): TGCAGCGTTATAGGAAATACCTACGAGCAGTACTTC.

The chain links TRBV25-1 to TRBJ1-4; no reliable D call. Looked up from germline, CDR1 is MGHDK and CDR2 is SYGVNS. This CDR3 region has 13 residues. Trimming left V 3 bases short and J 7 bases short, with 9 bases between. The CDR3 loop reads CASSDKSREKLFF. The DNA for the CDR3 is TGTGCCAGCAGTGATAAAAGCCGTGAAAAACTGTTTTTT. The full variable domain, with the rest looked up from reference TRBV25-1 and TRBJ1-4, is EADIYQTPRYLVIGTGKKITLECSQTMGHDKMYWYQQDPGMELHLIHYSYGVNSTEKGDLSSESTVSRIRTEHFPLTLESARPSHTSQYLCASSDKSREKLFFGSGTQLSVL.

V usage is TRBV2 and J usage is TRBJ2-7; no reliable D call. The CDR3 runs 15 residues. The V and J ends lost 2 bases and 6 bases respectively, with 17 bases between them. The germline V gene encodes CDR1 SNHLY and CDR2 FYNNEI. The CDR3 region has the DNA TGTGCCAGCAGTGAAAGGGTACTGGGATCAGGCGAGCAGTACTTC. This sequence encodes CASSERVLGSGEQYF.

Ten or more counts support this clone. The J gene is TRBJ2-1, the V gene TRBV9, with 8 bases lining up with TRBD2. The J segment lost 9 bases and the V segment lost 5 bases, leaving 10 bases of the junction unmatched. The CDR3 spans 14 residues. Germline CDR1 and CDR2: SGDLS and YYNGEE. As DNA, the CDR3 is TGTGCCAGCAGTTTTTACAGCGGGAGCGGTGAGCAGTTCTTC. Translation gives CASSFYSGSGEQFF.

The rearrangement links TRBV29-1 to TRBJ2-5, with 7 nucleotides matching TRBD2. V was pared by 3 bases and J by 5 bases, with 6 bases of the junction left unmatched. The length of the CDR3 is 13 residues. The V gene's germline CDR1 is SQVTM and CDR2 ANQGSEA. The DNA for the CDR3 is TGCAGCGTTGACGATTGGGGAGGGGAGACCCAGTACTTC. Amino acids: CSVDDWGGETQYF.

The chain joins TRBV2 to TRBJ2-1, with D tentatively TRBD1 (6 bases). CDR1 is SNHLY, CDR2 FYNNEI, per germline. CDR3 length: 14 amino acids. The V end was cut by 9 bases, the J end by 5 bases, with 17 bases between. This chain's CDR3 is CASKPGQNHNEQFF. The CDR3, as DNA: TGTGCCAGTAAACCGGGACAAAATCACAATGAGCAGTTCTTC. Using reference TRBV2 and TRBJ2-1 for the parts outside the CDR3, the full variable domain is EPEVTQTPSHQVTQMGQEVILRCVPISNHLYFYWYRQILGQKVEFLVSFYNNEISEKSEIFDDQFSVERPDGSNFTLKIRSTKLEDSAMYFCASKPGQNHNEQFFGPGTRLTVL.

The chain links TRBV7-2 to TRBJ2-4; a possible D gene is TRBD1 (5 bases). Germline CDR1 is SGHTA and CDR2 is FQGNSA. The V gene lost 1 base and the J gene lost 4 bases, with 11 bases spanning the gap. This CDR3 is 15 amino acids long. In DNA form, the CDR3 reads TGTGCCAGCAGCTTAGTGGCGACAGAAAAAAACATTCAGTACTTC. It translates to CASSLVATEKNIQYF.

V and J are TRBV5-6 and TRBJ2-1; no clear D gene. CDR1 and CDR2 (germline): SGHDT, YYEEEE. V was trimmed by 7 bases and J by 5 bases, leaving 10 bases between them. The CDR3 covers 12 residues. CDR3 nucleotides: TGTGCCAGCCAACGATCAGACAATGAGCAGTTCTTC. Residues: CASQRSDNEQFF.

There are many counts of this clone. This chain's CDR3 is CASSLRERAAYEQYF. CDR3 in DNA: TGTGCCAGCAGCTTAAGGGAGCGGGCGGCCTACGAGCAGTACTTC. This chain joins TRBV7-2 and TRBJ2-7; TRBD2 might be the D (6 bases). V lost 2 bases, J lost 2 bases, and 13 bases lay in between. CDR1 and CDR2 (germline): SGHTA, FQGNSA. This CDR3 comprises 15 residues.

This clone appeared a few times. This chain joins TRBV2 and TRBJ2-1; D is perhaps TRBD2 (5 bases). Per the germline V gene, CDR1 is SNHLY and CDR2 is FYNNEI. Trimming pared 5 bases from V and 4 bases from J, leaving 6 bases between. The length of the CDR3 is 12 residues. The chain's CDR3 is CASSREYNEQFF. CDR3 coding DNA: TGTGCCAGCAGTAGGGAGTACAATGAGCAGTTCTTC.